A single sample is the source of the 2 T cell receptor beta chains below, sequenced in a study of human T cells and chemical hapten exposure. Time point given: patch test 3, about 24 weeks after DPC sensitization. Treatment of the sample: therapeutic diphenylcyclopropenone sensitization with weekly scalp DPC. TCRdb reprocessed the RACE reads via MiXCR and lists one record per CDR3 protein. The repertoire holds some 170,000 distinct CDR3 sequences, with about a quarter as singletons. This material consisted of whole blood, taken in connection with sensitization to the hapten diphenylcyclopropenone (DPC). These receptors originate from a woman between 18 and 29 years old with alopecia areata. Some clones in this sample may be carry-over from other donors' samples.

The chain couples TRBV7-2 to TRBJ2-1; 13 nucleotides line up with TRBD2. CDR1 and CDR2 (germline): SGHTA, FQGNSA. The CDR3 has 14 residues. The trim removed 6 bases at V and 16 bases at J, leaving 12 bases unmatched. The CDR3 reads CASSPGLAGVGYFF. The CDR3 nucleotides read TGTGCCAGCAGTCCCGGACTAGCGGGAGTGGGGTACTTCTTC.

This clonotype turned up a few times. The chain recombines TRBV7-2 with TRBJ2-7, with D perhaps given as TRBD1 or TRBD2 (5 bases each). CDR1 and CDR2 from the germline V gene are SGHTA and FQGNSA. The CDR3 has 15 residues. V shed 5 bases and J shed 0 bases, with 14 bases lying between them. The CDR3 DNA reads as TGTGCCAGCAGCGTTACACCGGGACCCTCCTACGAGCAGTACTTC. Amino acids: CASSVTPGPSYEQYF. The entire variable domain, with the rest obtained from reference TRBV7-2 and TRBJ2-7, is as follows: GAGVSQSPSNKVTEKGKDVELRCDPISGHTALYWYRQSLGQGLEFLIYFQGNSAPDKSGLPSDRFSAERTGGSVSTLTIQRTQQEDSAVYLCASSVTPGPSYEQYFGPGTRLTVT.